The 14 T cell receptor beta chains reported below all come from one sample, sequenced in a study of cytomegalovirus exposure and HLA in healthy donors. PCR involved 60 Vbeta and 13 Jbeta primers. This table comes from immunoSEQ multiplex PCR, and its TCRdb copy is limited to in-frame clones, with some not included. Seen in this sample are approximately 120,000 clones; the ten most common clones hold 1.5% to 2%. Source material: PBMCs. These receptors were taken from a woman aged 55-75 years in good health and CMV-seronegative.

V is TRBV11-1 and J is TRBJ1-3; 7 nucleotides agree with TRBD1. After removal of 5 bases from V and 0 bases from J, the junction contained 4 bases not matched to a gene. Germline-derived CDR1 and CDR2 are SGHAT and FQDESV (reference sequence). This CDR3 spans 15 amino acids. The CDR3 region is CASSPWDSSGNTIYF. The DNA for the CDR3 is TGTGCCAGCAGCCCATGGGACAGCTCTGGAAACACCATATATTTT.

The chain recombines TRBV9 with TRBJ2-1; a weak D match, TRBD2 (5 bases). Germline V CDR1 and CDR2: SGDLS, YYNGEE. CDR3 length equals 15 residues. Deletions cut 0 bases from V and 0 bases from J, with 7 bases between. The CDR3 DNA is TGTGCCAGCAGCGTAGCTGCGGGCTCCTACAATGAGCAGTTCTTC. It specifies CASSVAAGSYNEQFF.

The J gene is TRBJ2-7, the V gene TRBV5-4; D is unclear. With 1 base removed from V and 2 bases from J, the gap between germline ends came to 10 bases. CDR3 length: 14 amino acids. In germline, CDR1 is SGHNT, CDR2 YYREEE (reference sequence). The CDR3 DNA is TGTGCCAGCAGCTTGTCTCAGACACCCTACGAGCAGTACTTC. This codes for CASSLSQTPYEQYF. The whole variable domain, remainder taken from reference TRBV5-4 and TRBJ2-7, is ETGVTQSPTHLIKTRGQQVTLRCSSQSGHNTVSWYQQALGQGPQFIFQYYREEENGRGNFPPRFSGLQFPNYSSELNVNALELDDSALYLCASSLSQTPYEQYFGPGTRLTVT.

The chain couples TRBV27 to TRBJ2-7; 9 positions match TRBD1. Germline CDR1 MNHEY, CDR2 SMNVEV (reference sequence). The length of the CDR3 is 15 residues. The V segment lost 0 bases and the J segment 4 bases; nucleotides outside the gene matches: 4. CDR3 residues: CASSLSVQGAYEQYF. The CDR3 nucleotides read TGTGCCAGCAGTTTATCAGTACAGGGGGCTTACGAGCAGTACTTC.

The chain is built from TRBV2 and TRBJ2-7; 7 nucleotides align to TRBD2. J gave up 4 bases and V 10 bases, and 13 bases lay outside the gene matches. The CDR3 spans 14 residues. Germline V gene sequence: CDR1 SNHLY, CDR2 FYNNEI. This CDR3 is CATTQPGLRYEQYF. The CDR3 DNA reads TGTGCCACCACGCAGCCGGGACTAAGATACGAGCAGTACTTC.

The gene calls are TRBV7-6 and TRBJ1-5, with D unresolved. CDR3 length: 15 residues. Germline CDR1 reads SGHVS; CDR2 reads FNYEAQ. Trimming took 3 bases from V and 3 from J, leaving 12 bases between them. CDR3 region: CASSLVSGLNQPQHF. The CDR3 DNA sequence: TGTGCCAGCAGCTTGGTGTCCGGACTCAATCAGCCCCAGCATTTT.

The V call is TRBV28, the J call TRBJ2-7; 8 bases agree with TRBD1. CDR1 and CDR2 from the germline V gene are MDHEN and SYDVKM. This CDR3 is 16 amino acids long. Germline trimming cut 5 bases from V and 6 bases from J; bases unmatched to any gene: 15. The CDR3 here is CASSKKKPRGPGEQYF. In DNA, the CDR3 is TGTGCCAGCAGTAAAAAAAAACCCAGGGGGCCGGGCGAGCAGTACTTC.

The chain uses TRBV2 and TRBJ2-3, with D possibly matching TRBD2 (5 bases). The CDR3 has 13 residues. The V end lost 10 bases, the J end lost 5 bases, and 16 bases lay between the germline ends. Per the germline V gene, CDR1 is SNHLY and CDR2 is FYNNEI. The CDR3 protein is CATSWPGEDTQYF. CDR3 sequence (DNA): TGTGCCACCTCCTGGCCCGGGGAAGATACGCAGTATTTT.

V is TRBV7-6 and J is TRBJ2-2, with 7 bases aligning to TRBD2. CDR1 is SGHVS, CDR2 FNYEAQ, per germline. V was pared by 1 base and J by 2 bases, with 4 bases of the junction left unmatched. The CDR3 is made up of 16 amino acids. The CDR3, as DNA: TGTGCCAGCAGCTTAGGAAGCGGGAAAAACACCGGGGAGCTGTTTTTT. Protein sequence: CASSLGSGKNTGELFF.

The DNA of the CDR3 is TGTGCCAGCAGCTATGCCCAAGGACTAGCGGGGGAAGAGACCCAGTACTTC. It specifies CASSYAQGLAGEETQYF. V is TRBV7-6 and J is TRBJ2-5; 13 nucleotides match TRBD2. CDR1 and CDR2 (germline): SGHVS, FNYEAQ. The CDR3 has 17 amino acids. Trimming at V came to 4 bases and at J to 3 bases, leaving 8 bases not matched to a gene. The variable domain in full, completed from reference TRBV7-6 and TRBJ2-5, reads GAGVSQSPRYKVTKRGQDVALRCDPISGHVSLYWYRQALGQGPEFLTYFNYEAQQDKSGLPNDRFSAERPEGSISTLTIQRTEQRDSAMYRCASSYAQGLAGEETQYFGPGTRLLVL.

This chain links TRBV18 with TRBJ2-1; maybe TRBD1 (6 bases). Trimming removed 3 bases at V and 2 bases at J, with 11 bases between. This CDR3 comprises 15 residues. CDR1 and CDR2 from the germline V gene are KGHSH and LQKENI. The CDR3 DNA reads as TGTGCCAGCTCACCGACACAGGGAACCTACAATGAGCAGTTCTTC. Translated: CASSPTQGTYNEQFF. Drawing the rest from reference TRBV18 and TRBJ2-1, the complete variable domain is NAGVMQNPRHLVRRRGQEARLRCSPMKGHSHVYWYRQLPEEGLKFMVYLQKENIIDESGMPKERFSAEFPKEGPSILRIQQVVRGDSAAYFCASSPTQGTYNEQFFGPGTRLTVL.

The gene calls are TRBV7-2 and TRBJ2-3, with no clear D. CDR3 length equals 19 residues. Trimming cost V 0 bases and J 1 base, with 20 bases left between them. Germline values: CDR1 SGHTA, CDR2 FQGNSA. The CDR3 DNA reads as TGTGCCAGCAGCTTAGCGACATCCCGGATTAAGGTCGGCACAGATACGCAGTATTTT. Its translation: CASSLATSRIKVGTDTQYF.

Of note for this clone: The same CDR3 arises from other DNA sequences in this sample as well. The CDR3 spells CASRTATNTEAFF. CDR3 in DNA: TGTGCCAGCAGGACAGCTACGAACACTGAAGCTTTCTTT. V gene TRBV28 combines with J gene TRBJ1-1; D possibly corresponds to TRBD1 (5 bases). Trimming pared 6 bases from V and 1 base from J, leaving 9 bases between. Germline loops: CDR1 MDHEN, CDR2 SYDVKM. This CDR3 is built from 13 residues.

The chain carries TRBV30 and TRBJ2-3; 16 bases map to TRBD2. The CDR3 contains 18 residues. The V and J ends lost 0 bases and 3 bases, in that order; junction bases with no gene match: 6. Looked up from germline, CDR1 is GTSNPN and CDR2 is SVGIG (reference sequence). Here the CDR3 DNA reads TGTGCCTGGAGTGTGGGACTAGCGGGAGGGACAAGAACAGATACGCAGTATTTT. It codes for CAWSVGLAGGTRTDTQYF.